Listed here is a single TCR beta chain. Its antigen is not identified. The CDR3 is 15 amino acids. The germline V and J ends were trimmed by 5 bases and 2 bases, with 15 bases remaining between them. CDR1 SGHTA and CDR2 FQGNSA come from the germline V gene. This specimen comes from a study of Tregs in tolerant kidney transplant recipients. Clones were sequenced by immunoSEQ multiplex PCR, and TCRdb holds only the in-frame ones, with some missing. The top ten hold approximately 0.39% of the sample, which has more than 60,000 clones, 85% to 90% seen once. Thawed PBMCs were FACS-sorted into unstimulated CD4+CD25+CD127- regulatory T cells, CD4+CD25- non-regulatory cells, CD4 and CD8 cells. Study outcomes and limitations: Donor-specific Treg expansion exceeded global Treg expansion in tolerant patients, suggesting antigen drive. Findings come from small patient numbers and require larger validation.

The source of this sequence is a human donor who received a combined kidney and bone marrow transplant. This chain links TRBV7-2 with TRBJ1-1, with D unclear. The specimen was CD4+ T cells from blood, collected before the transplant. CDR3 sequence reads: CASSLQSGYNTEAFF. In nucleotides, the CDR3 is TGTGCCAGCAGCCTGCAATCGGGGTATAACACTGAAGCTTTCTTT.